The sequence of this T cell receptor beta chain was determined in a study of cytomegalovirus exposure and HLA in healthy donors (TCRdb year 2017). A note on the overall study: In an earlier analysis of some 550 of the donors, 250 to 350 Gb of sequence data and just under 120 million unique TCR beta sequences from roughly 190 million T cells were reported. An early release that covered several hundred HLA-typed donors contained approximately 320 gigabases of sequencing data and around 80 million unique TCR sequences. The genetic ancestry cluster associated with self-reported Caucasian donors included over 80% of the 398 genotyped donors. The aim of the study was to test whether cataloging public T cell receptors could identify signatures of past pathogen exposure. The study used immunosequencing to profile the T cell repertoires of 666 subjects and linked those repertoires to cytomegalovirus serostatus. In addition to the first cohort of 666 subjects, a separate validation cohort of around 110 different subjects was used. To predict cytomegalovirus infection status, the study brought together high-throughput TCR immunosequencing, statistical association of individual TCRs with disease status, and machine learning. A later analysis re-examined previously published TCR beta repertoires from 600 to 700 donors and added high-resolution HLA genotyping to investigate patterns of TCR occurrence. In the later analysis, no new phenotypic data were used to find candidate immune exposures; instead, reliance was placed on TCR beta sequences and their occurrence across donors. To decide whether each TCR beta V gene segment behaved as functional or pseudogenic, an earlier analysis of approximately 600 of the donors relied on high-throughput TCR beta sequencing. Alongside the repertoire data, information on donor age, sex, ethnicity and CMV serostatus was compiled. In a later genetic analysis, genome-wide SNP genotypes for 398 of the 666 donors were used, and that subset was treated as a discovery cohort. All discovery cohort repertoires had been generated on a single sequencing platform. HLA typing included class I and class II loci at four-digit resolution. The number of donors typed differed by locus, with about 629-630 for A, B, C, DRB1 and DQB1, roughly 520 for DQA1, 600 to 610 for DPA1, and under 490 for DPB1. Because of strong linkage in the cohort, roughly five DR-DQ haplotypes were treated as single units for association and clustering. Among 300 to 450 genotyped donors of the cohort, an average of around 240,000 unique TCR beta nucleotide sequences were sequenced per donor, 15% to 20% of them non-productive.

The cohort comprised some 680 healthy bone marrow donors. At the time of sampling, all cohort members were nominally healthy, though unrecorded immune exposures were likely present. The donor was CMV seronegative and was included in the group of a few hundred seronegative cohort members. A peripheral blood sample was collected from each donor, and TCR beta sequencing was performed on peripheral blood mononuclear cells. The Qiagen DNeasy Blood Extraction Kit was used to extract genomic DNA from the blood cell samples. Receptor amplification or capture employed the immunoSEQ multiplex PCR assay. For the multiplex PCR, a mixture combining 60 forward primers for TCR Vbeta segments and 13 reverse primers for TCR Jbeta segments was used. The CDR3 region of rearranged TCR beta genes was amplified from genomic DNA by a multiplex PCR assay. On the Illumina HiSeq System, the amplified TCR beta libraries were sequenced as 87-base-pair reads. Per the original workflow: A later analysis tallied roughly 76 million unique TCR beta chains across the 666 repertoires, and some 12 million of those chains were shared by two or more donors. To remove PCR and sequencing errors, raw reads were error-corrected and collapsed into unique sequences using a nearest-neighbor algorithm that merged closely related sequences. To assign V, D and J gene segments, CDR3 sequences were aligned to IMGT reference sequences. For a sequence to be retained, at least a six-nucleotide match to both a V gene segment and a J gene segment was required. A rearrangement counted as productive if the CDR3 had no stop codons and remained in frame with V and J, and every other rearrangement counted as non-productive. Following IMGT convention, CDR3 was defined as the stretch from the second conserved V-encoded cysteine up to the conserved J-encoded phenylalanine. Sequences without an unambiguous match to a single V gene segment were excluded from the earlier analysis of 500 to 700 of the donors. In an earlier analysis of around 590 of the donors, a V segment was called functional when productive rearrangements were above 56.7%, and segregating when the standard deviation between donors exceeded 5%. A statistical classification framework was built to diagnose cytomegalovirus status from the catalog of TCR beta chain sequences. In a later analysis, TCR nucleotide sequences were compared against IMGT/GENE-DB human TR gene sequences so that V and J genes could be assigned. The TCRdist pipeline was used in a later analysis to assign CDR3 sequences and most-parsimonious VDJ recombination scenarios. In a later analysis, each TCR beta chain was defined by its CDR3 amino acid sequence together with its V-gene family, and reads without a unique V-gene family were excluded. A later analysis removed 450 to 600 highly shared, low-generation-probability nucleotide sequences to deal with suspected cross-contamination and a sequencing artifact. A later analysis calculated a clonal expansion index for each public chain from normalized within-repertoire ranks of inferred template counts. In a later analysis, generation probabilities were computed with a VDJ recombination model fitted to out-of-frame rearrangements, and the resulting probabilities were checked against IGoR. A later analysis scored TCR-TCR, TCR-HLA and TCR-CMV co-occurrence with hypergeometric tests, applying a repertoire-size bias correction to TCR pairs. False discovery rates were estimated in a later analysis by permuting HLA or CMV assignments 20 times. A later analysis grouped co-occurring TCRs with DBSCAN, adding TCRdist sequence similarity when clustering within HLA-allele-positive subsets. Repertoires with fewer than 30,000 or more than 120,000 public chains, plus five repertoires with anomalous nucleotide sharing, were excluded from co-occurrence clustering. TCRdb limited this immuneACCESS table to in-frame rearrangements with V and J called. A share of clones is missing; checked studies link under half to unresolved V genes, and the rest is unexplained. V and J calls and clone size are copied from that table; D and trimming were computed from the DNA. The sample's table covers approximately 75,000 clones. The ten largest clones add up to about 4.9% of the sample.

Broader findings and caveats from the paper: Most CMV-associated TCR beta chains appeared to be HLA-restricted in a later analysis, and the HLA associations seemed to be driven largely by CMV exposure. A further reported finding was that TCR beta sequences accurately predicted the HLA-A and HLA-B alleles for most subjects in the first cohort. HLA typing was unavailable for some donors at each locus, so association tests used only the typed subset. A later analysis reported that several top co-occurrence clusters appeared linked to parvovirus B19, influenza, CMV and Epstein-Barr virus. This cohort had only TCR beta chains sequenced, and the lack of alpha or paired-chain data limited which features could be detected. According to a later analysis, TCR association rates differed among HLA loci, with DRB1 alleles showing the most associated TCRs and HLA-C alleles showing the fewest. V-gene and J-gene trimming of TCR beta chains was associated with a missense DCLRE1C variant in a later genetic analysis, and the association was replicated in an independent cohort. A few of the identified cytomegalovirus-associated TCR beta chains were confirmed in vitro to be specific for cytomegalovirus antigens. The authors suggested that the approach could potentially be extended to other disease states and immunological phenotypes. Assigning TCR associations to individual alleles was difficult when HLA alleles, especially DR and DQ, strongly co-occurred. In a later genetic analysis, fewer N-insertions in productive TCRs were reported among donors in an Asian-associated ancestry cluster than the roughly 670-donor mean. A total of 164 TCR beta chains were listed by the study as associated with cytomegalovirus. Linkage disequilibrium might explain the correlated functional status among segregating V segments, but an unknown experimental factor could not be ruled out. The classifier was reported to diagnose cytomegalovirus status with high specificity and sensitivity in both the original and validation cohorts. While some public TCRs were present in many individuals, most TCR sequences turned up only very rarely across donors. In a later analysis, HLA-associated TCR beta chains showed more clonal expansion and lower generation probabilities than non-associated chains that were equally common. A cluster of highly shared sequence variants was judged likely to represent a technical artifact of the sequencing pipeline. Because counts were too low, roughly 18 rarely observed V segments, including chromosome 9 orphons, were left out of the earlier analysis of 500 to 650 of the donors. For the cohort, immune exposure information was limited to CMV serostatus. A later analysis associated around 16,000 TCR beta sequences with specific HLA alleles at a false discovery rate of 0.05. In an earlier analysis of more than 500 of the donors, most TCR beta V segments appeared in productive rearrangements about 87% or about 30% of the time, broadly matching IMGT annotations. Sequencing depth was assumed to be roughly uniform across donors in the presence/absence analyses, though that assumption may not hold.

In the case of this clone: The specificity of this receptor is unknown.

Input material: PBMCs. The TCR comes from a man aged 35 to 55 in good health and CMV-seronegative.

The CDR3 region: CASSPWRVTYNEQFF. The DNA reads as follows: TGTGCCAGCAGCCCCTGGAGGGTTACCTACAATGAGCAGTTCTTC. The chain couples TRBV5-4 to TRBJ2-1; perhaps TRBD2 is the D gene, with 6 bases matching. Trimming costs V 4 bases and J 2 bases, and their ends lie 13 bases apart. The CDR1 and CDR2 encoded by the germline V gene (reference sequence) are SGHNT and YYREEE. The CDR3 has 15 amino acids, counting the end cysteine and phenylalanine. Only the CDR3 part of the read is kept: 45 bases, read in frame from the first base.